A single sample is the source of the 19 T cell receptor beta chains below, sequenced in a study of T cell repertoires in cytomegalovirus infection. Their antigens remain unidentified. TCRdb used MiXCR to reprocess the reads, holding one entry per CDR3 protein. The sample contains approximately 1,000,000 distinct CDR3 sequences, approximately 30% of which appear only once. Sequencing was performed on cultured CD8+ T cells from PBMCs, taken from culture after CMV antigen stimulation. These receptors originate from a human donor in good health (CMV status not recorded). Some clones in this sample may be carry-over from other donors' samples.

This clonotype was counted ten times or more. The V call is TRBV11-2, the J call TRBJ1-1; 7 bases agree with TRBD1. CDR3 length: 14 amino acids. Trimming cost V 5 bases and J 4 bases; bases outside gene matches: 7. CDR1 and CDR2 from the germline V gene are SGHAT and FQNNGV. In nucleotides, the CDR3 is TGTGCCAGCAGCCACTCTCCAGGGGGCACTGAAGCTTTCTTT. Its translation: CASSHSPGGTEAFF.

This clonotype came up a few times. The rearrangement uses TRBV19 and TRBJ1-1; the D is unclear. The V gene lost 3 bases and the J gene lost 6 bases, with 11 bases spanning the gap. CDR1 is LNHDA and CDR2 is SQIVND in the germline V gene (reference sequence). CDR3 size: 13 residues. CDR3 sequence reads: CASSIASGAEAFF. The CDR3 nucleotides are TGTGCCAGTAGTATTGCCTCTGGGGCTGAAGCTTTCTTT.

This clonotype was counted many times. The CDR3 bases are TGTGCCACCAGTGGCCCTGGACTAGCGGGGTGGAATGAGCAGTTCTTC. The encoded protein is CATSGPGLAGWNEQFF. The chain carries TRBV24-1 and TRBJ2-1, with TRBD2 matching 12 bases. Unmatched junction bases numbered 8, after V lost 5 bases and J lost 7 bases. The germline V gene has CDR1 KGHDR and CDR2 SFDVKD. The CDR3 is made up of 16 amino acids.

About this clonotype: One junction end disagrees with the germline gene, perhaps due to a read error. V usage is TRBV27 and J usage is TRBJ2-2; D gene uncertain. From germline, CDR1 is MNHEY and CDR2 SMNVEV (reference sequence). This CDR3 comprises 16 residues. CDR3 sequence reads: CVSSLSSPTNTGELFF. The CDR3 DNA follows: TGTGTCAGCAGTTTATCGTCCCCCACCAACACCGGGGAGCTGTTTTTT.

The V and J genes are TRBV27 and TRBJ1-1; TRBD1 matches 8 bases. Losses at the gene ends were 6 bases for V and 4 bases for J; bases not matched to a gene: 16. CDR1 is MNHEY, CDR2 SMNVEV, per germline (reference sequence). This CDR3 is built from 17 residues. The CDR3 DNA follows: TGTGCCAGCAGCCGTTTTGGCCTCCGACAGGGGCCCACTGAAGCTTTCTTT. Translation gives CASSRFGLRQGPTEAFF.

This rearrangement joins TRBV6-2 or TRBV6-3 to TRBJ2-5; 13 nucleotides line up with TRBD2. V lost 0 bases, J lost 5 bases, and 9 bases stayed unmatched. The CDR3 consists of 18 residues. Germline V gene lookup returns CDR1 MNHEY and CDR2 SVGEGT. This CDR3 is CASSYSKLAGGIVETQYF. CDR3 nucleotide sequence: TGTGCCAGCAGTTACTCGAAACTAGCGGGGGGGATTGTGGAGACCCAGTACTTC.

The chain couples TRBV12-5 to TRBJ2-2; no firm D call. Germline assignment: CDR1 LGHNT and CDR2 FRNRAP. Deletions cut 8 bases from V and 0 bases from J, with 7 bases between. This CDR3 has 13 residues. Here the CDR3 DNA reads TGTGCTAGTACCGGACCGAACACCGGGGAGCTGTTTTTT. Protein product: CASTGPNTGELFF.

The V gene is TRBV29-1, the J gene TRBJ2-1; tentatively, D is TRBD2 (6 bases). Germline CDR1 SQVTM, CDR2 ANQGSEA. The V and J ends lost 3 bases and 0 bases respectively, with 15 bases between them. This CDR3 contains 16 residues. The CDR3 protein is CSVDSAPGVSYNEQFF. In DNA form, the CDR3 reads TGCAGCGTTGATTCGGCACCGGGGGTCTCCTACAATGAGCAGTTCTTC.

Only a few counts were recorded for this clonotype. Given the absence of the conserved phenylalanine or tryptophan at the CDR3 end, a read error is likely. The limits of the CDR3 on the DNA are not certain, so only TCRdb's listed CDR3 is given. The chain is built from TRBV12-3 or TRBV12-4 and TRBJ1-1. The CDR3 is 8 amino acids long, termini counted. The CDR3 protein is CASRSSSN.

This clonotype was found many times. This chain uses TRBV6-1 with TRBJ2-1; the D call may be TRBD1 or TRBD2 (5 bases each). Trimming took 0 bases from V and 7 from J, leaving 13 bases between them. Germline-derived CDR1 and CDR2 are MNHNS and SASEGT. The CDR3 sequence is 15 residues long. The CDR3 DNA reads as TGTGCCAGCAGTGAAGCGTGGACACGGGGTAATGAGCAGTTCTTC. Amino acids: CASSEAWTRGNEQFF.

This clonotype was detected only a few times. The chain combines TRBV4-1 with TRBJ2-3; 9 positions agree with TRBD1. Germline V gives CDR1 MGHRA, CDR2 YSYEKL. The CDR3 spans 16 residues. V was clipped by 1 base and J by 1 base; unmatched bases: 3. The CDR3 DNA reads as TGCGCCAGCAGCCAAGCGTGGGACAGGGGCACAGATACGCAGTATTTT. Its translation: CASSQAWDRGTDTQYF.

The rearrangement joins TRBV5-1 to TRBJ1-5; D is uncertain. V lost 2 bases and J lost 6, with 9 bases in between. Germline V gene sequence: CDR1 SGHRS, CDR2 YFSETQ. The CDR3 consists of 13 residues. CDR3 in DNA: TGCGCCAGCAGCTTCGACGGCTTTCAGCCCCAGCATTTT. It specifies CASSFDGFQPQHF.

V and J are TRBV27 and TRBJ1-5, with D perhaps matching TRBD1 (6 bases). Germline V gene data show CDR1 as MNHEY and CDR2 as SMNVEV (reference sequence). Trimming shortened V by 3 bases and J by 6 bases, and 12 bases separated the two germline ends. The CDR3 runs 14 residues. The CDR3 region is CASSFGQLGQPQHF. CDR3 in DNA: TGTGCCAGCAGTTTCGGACAGCTAGGTCAGCCCCAGCATTTT.

At least ten counts were recorded for this clonotype. The chain is built from TRBV10-2 and TRBJ1-1; D ambiguous. The germline V and J ends were trimmed by 7 bases and 5 bases, with 20 bases remaining between them. The CDR3 has 15 amino acids. Germline CDR1 WSHSY, CDR2 SAAADI. In DNA form, the CDR3 reads TGCGCCAGCAAAGAAGCCCCTAGGGCTGGGACTGAAGCTTTCTTT. Translating gives CASKEAPRAGTEAFF.

This sequence joins TRBV5-6 and TRBJ2-3, with TRBD1 matching 8 bases. The CDR3 is made up of 19 amino acids. CDR1 is SGHDT, CDR2 YYEEEE, per germline. The ends lost 1 base at V and 3 bases at J; junction bases unmatched: 16. The CDR3 spells CASSLPPFETGDRTDTQYF. The DNA for the CDR3 is TGTGCCAGCAGCTTGCCCCCTTTCGAGACAGGGGATCGGACAGATACGCAGTATTTT.

The chain links TRBV27 to TRBJ2-1; D may correspond to TRBD1 or TRBD2 (5 bases each). V shed 6 bases and J shed 8 bases, with 17 bases lying between them. Germline assignment: CDR1 MNHEY and CDR2 SMNVEV (reference sequence). This CDR3 comprises 14 residues. The CDR3 spells CASRRLGGLYEQFF. The CDR3 coding sequence is TGTGCCAGCAGGCGCCTTGGGGGTTTGTATGAGCAGTTCTTC.

This clonotype has ten or more counts. The genes are TRBV6-1 and TRBJ2-1; perhaps TRBD1 as D (6 bases). Trimming shortened V by 7 bases and J by 6 bases, and 10 bases separated the two germline ends. Per germline, CDR1 MNHNS and CDR2 SASEGT. The CDR3 contains 12 residues. The CDR3: CASTGHSNEQFF. In DNA form, the CDR3 reads TGTGCCAGCACGGGACACTCCAATGAGCAGTTCTTC.

The sample holds many counts of this clonotype. The CDR3 spells CASSLGTTSRGKFF. CDR3 DNA: TGTGCCAGCAGCCTCGGGACTACCTCTCGGGGGAAGTTCTTC. This rearrangement joins TRBV7-2 to TRBJ2-1; 7 positions match TRBD2. This CDR3 is built from 14 residues. In germline, CDR1 is SGHTA, CDR2 FQGNSA. Germline trimming cut 5 bases from V and 14 bases from J; bases unmatched to any gene: 15.

This clonotype has a handful of counts. The CDR3 nucleotides read TGTGCCAGCAGCTCACAGGGGCTCTGGGGCACTGAAGCTTTCTTT. This sequence encodes CASSSQGLWGTEAFF. The J gene is TRBJ1-1, the V gene TRBV12-3 or TRBV12-4; 7 nucleotides agree with TRBD1. The CDR3 sequence is 15 residues long. Germline trimming cut 6 bases from V and 4 bases from J; bases unmatched to any gene: 11.